The 7 T cell receptor beta chains below were found in one sample sequenced in a study of graft-versus-host responses after intestinal transplantation. These receptors lack a known antigen. Only in-frame clones appear in the TCRdb table, and some are missing; sequencing was by immunoSEQ multiplex PCR. Of roughly 51,000 clones detected, around 90% appear once; the ten largest clones hold around 0.6%. The sample was unstimulated CD4+ T cells sorted from spleen or lymph node cells, taken before transplant. The receptors originated from a human donor who was the organ donor for an intestinal transplant.

The chain uses TRBV23-1 and TRBJ1-5; D possibly corresponds to TRBD1 (5 bases). TRBV23-1 is reported as an ORF; its role is uncertain. The ends were cut back, 5 bases at V and 0 bases at J, with 8 bases in the middle. This CDR3 comprises 14 residues. DNA for the CDR3: TGCGCCAGCAGTTCGGGGGATAGCAATCAGCCCCAGCATTTT. Translating it yields CASSSGDSNQPQHF.

This clone was found a few times. The chain combines TRBV29-1 with TRBJ2-5; no clear D gene. Trimming took off 7 bases at V and 1 base at J, with 10 bases between the two ends. CDR1 and CDR2 (germline): SQVTM, ANQGSEA. The CDR3 contains 12 residues. CDR3 residues: CSGLLTQETQYF. The CDR3 DNA sequence: TGCAGCGGACTTTTGACCCAAGAGACCCAGTACTTC. The full variable domain, completed using reference TRBV29-1 and TRBJ2-5, is SAVISQKPSRDICQRGTSLTIQCQVDSQVTMMFWYRQQPGQSLTLIATANQGSEATYESGFVIDKFPISRPNLTFSTLTVSNMSPEDSSIYLCSGLLTQETQYFGPGTRLLVL.

This chain links TRBV19 with TRBJ2-6, with TRBD1 as a possible D gene (6 bases). V gave up 6 bases and J gave up 3 bases, with 18 bases separating them. Per the germline V gene, CDR1 is LNHDA and CDR2 is SQIVND (reference sequence). This CDR3 contains 17 residues. As DNA, the CDR3 is TGTGCCAGTAGGGTGACAGGTTCGTCGGGTGGGGCCAACGTCCTGACTTTC. Its translation is CASRVTGSSGGANVLTF.

The chain employs TRBV28 and TRBJ1-2; D perhaps matches TRBD1 (5 bases). The CDR3 consists of 13 residues. V lost 1 base, J lost 7 bases, and 10 bases lay in between. Germline CDR1 reads MDHEN; CDR2 reads SYDVKM. CDR3 loop: CASSLSGIVGYTF. CDR3 sequence (DNA): TGTGCCAGCAGTTTATCAGGGATAGTTGGCTACACCTTC.

The rearrangement links TRBV28 to TRBJ1-1, with 9 bases that match TRBD1. The J segment lost 5 bases and the V segment lost 2 bases, leaving 6 bases of the junction unmatched. There are 15 residues in the CDR3. The V gene's germline CDR1 is MDHEN and CDR2 SYDVKM. The CDR3 region is CASSLPRQGGTEAFF. CDR3 coding DNA: TGTGCCAGCAGTTTACCCCGACAGGGGGGAACTGAAGCTTTCTTT.

The chain carries TRBV27 and TRBJ2-7; D remains ambiguous. V lost 0 bases and J 1 base, leaving 7 bases between the germline ends. CDR1 is MNHEY, CDR2 SMNVEV, per germline (reference sequence). This CDR3 contains 14 residues. The CDR3 loop reads CASSLSADSYEQYF. CDR3 in DNA: TGTGCCAGCAGTTTATCGGCTGATTCCTACGAGCAGTACTTC.

The chain links TRBV28 to TRBJ2-7; 7 bases fit TRBD1. CDR1 and CDR2 (germline): MDHEN, SYDVKM. This CDR3 region has 14 residues. Germline trimming cut 8 bases from V and 6 bases from J; bases unmatched to any gene: 13. The CDR3 DNA reads as TGTGCCAGCGAGGCAGGGGGTCCCCGAGGCGAGCAGTACTTC. Protein sequence: CASEAGGPRGEQYF. Looking up the rest from reference TRBV28 and TRBJ2-7 gives the full variable domain: DVKVTQSSRYLVKRTGEKVFLECVQDMDHENMFWYRQDPGLGLRLIYFSYDVKMKEKGDIPEGYSVSREKKERFSLILESASTNQTSMYLCASEAGGPRGEQYFGPGTRLTVT.